Sequencing of this T cell receptor (beta chain) was carried out in a study of cytomegalovirus exposure and HLA in healthy donors. Notes on the study in general: Later, an analysis found that common viral pathogens appeared to be linked with several of the most significant clusters.

The PCR ran on 60 Vbeta and 13 Jbeta primers. The table came from immunoSEQ multiplex PCR; TCRdb's copy has only in-frame clones and leaves some out. Altogether approximately 130,000 clones are present, approximately 80% being singletons, with the ten largest covering approximately 2.6%. Nominally healthy donors provided the samples, though records likely missed some immune exposures. Comments on this clone: The antigen is not known.

Per the germline V gene, CDR1 is KGHSH and CDR2 is LQKENI. V shed 6 bases and J 1 base; nucleotides not matched to a gene: 2. This CDR3 comprises 14 residues. Sequenced: PBMCs. This rearrangement joins TRBV18 to TRBJ2-3; TRBD2 matches 9 bases. The clonotype was recovered from a boy between 2 and 10 years old in good health and CMV-seronegative. The CDR3 region has the DNA TGTGCCAGCTCTCGGACTAGCGGCACAGATACGCAGTATTTT. Translated, it gives CASSRTSGTDTQYF.